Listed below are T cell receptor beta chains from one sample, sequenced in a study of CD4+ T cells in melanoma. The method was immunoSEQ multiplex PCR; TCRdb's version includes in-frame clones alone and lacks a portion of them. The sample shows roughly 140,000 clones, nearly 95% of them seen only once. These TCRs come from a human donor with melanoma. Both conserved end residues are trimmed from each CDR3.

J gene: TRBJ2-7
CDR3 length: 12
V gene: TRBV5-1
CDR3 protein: ASSFTGMENEQY

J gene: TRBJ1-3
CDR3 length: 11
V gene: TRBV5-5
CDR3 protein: ASSFSSGNTIY

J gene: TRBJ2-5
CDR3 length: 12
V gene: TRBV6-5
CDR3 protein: ASSYGGAQETQY

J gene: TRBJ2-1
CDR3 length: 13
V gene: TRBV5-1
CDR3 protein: ASSPAGGAQNEQF

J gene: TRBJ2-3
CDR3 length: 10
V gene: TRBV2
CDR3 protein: ASSEAQDTQY

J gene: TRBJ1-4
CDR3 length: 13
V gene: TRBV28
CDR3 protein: ASTLGGGLNEKLF

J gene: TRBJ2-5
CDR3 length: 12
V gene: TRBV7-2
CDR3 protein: ASSLLPVDETQY

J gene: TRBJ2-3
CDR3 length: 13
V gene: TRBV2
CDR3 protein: ASSPRVDSTDTQY

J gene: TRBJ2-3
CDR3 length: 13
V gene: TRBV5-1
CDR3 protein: ASSRGGLETDTQY

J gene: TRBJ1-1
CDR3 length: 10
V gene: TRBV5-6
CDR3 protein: ASSLSGTEAF

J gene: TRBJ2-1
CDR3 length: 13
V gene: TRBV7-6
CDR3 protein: ASSLGSQGAGEQF

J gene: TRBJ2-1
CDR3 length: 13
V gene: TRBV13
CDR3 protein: ASSPRGVGDNEQF

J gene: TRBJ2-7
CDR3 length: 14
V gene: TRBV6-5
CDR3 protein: ASSSRLRTAPYEQY

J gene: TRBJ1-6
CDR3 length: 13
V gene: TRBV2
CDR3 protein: ASSPRQGIISPLH

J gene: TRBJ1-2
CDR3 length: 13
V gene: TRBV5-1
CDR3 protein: ASSLDGQGSYGYT

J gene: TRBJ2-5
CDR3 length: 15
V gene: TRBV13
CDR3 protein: ASSSRTGPFQGWTQY

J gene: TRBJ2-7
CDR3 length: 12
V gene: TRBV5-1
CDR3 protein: ASSLAGGPYEQY

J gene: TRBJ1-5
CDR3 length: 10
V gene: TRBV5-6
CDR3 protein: ASSLRFQPQH

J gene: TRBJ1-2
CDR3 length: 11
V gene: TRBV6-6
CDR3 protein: ASKETAGAGYT

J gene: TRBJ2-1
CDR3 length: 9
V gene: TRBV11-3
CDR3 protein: ASSRTGEQF

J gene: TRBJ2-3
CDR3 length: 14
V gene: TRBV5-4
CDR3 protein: ASSPRMTLSTDTQY

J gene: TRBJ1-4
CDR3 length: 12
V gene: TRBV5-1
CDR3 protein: ASSFGRFNEKLF

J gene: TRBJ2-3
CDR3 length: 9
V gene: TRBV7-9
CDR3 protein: ASSLLDTQY

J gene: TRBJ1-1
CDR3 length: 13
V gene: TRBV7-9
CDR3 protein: ASSPSGREDTEAF

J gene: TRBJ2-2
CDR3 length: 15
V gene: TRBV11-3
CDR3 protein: ASSLDGGGVYTGELF

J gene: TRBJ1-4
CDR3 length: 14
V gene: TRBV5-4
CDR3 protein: ASSPGGGATNEKLF

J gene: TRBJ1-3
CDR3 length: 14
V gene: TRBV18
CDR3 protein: ASSPFGQSQGNTIY

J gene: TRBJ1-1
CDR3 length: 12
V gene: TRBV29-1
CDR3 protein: SVAPDNNLPEAF

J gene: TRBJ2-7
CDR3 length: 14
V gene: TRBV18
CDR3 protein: ASSPRFPGGRGEQY

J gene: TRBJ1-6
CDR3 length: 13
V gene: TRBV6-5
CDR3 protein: ASRAGQGDGSPLH